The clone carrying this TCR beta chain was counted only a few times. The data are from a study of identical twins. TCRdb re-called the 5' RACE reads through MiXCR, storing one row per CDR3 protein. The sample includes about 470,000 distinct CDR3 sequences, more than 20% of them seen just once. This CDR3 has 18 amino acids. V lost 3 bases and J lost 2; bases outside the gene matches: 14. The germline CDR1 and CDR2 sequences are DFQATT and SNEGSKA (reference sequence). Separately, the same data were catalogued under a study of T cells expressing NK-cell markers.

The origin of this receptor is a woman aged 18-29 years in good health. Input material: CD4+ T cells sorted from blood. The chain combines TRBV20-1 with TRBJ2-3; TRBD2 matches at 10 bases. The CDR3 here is CSASPSGGSVSYTDTQYF. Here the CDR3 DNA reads TGCAGTGCTAGTCCTAGCGGGGGAAGTGTTTCCTACACAGATACGCAGTATTTT.